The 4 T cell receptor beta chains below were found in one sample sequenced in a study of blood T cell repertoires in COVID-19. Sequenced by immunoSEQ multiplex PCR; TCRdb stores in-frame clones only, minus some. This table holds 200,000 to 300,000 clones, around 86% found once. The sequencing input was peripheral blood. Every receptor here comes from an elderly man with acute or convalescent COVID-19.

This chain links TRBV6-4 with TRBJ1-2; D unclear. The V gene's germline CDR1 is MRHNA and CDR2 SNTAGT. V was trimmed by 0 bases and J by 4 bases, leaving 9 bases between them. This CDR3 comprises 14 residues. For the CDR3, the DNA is TGTGCCAGCAGTGACTCTAAGCACCCCTATGGCTACACCTTC. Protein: CASSDSKHPYGYTF.

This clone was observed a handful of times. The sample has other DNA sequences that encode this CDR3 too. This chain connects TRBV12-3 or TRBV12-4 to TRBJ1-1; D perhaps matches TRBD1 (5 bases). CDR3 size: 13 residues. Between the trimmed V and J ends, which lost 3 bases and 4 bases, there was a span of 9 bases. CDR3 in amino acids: CASSFAGGTEAFF. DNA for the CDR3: TGTGCCAGCAGTTTTGCGGGGGGCACTGAAGCTTTCTTT.

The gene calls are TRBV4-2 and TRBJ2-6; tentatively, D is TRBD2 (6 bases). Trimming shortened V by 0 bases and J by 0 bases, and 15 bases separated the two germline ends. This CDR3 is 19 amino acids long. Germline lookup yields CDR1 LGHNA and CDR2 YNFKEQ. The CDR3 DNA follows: TGTGCCAGCAGCCAAGAGAAGGTTAGCGGCGACTCTGGGGCCAACGTCCTGACTTTC. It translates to CASSQEKVSGDSGANVLTF.

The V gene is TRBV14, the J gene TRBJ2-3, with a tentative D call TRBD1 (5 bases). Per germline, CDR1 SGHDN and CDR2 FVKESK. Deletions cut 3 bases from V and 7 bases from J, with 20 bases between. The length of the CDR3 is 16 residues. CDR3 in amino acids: CASSQGAGFNLNTQYF. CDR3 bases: TGTGCCAGCAGCCAGGGTGCAGGGTTCAACCTTAATACGCAGTATTTT.